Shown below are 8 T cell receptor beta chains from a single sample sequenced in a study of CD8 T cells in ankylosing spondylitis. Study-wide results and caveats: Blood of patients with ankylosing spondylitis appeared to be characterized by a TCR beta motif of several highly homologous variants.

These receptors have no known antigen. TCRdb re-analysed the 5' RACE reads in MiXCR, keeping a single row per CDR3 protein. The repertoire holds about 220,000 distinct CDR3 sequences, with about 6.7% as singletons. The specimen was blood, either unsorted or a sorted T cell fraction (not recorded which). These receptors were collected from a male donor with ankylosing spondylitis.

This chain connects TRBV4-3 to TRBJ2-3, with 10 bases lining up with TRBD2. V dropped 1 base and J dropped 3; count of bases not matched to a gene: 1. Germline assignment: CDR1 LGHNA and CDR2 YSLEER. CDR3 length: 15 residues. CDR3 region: CASSQVAGGTDTQYF. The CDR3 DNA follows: TGCGCCAGCAGCCAAGTAGCGGGAGGAACAGATACGCAGTATTTT.

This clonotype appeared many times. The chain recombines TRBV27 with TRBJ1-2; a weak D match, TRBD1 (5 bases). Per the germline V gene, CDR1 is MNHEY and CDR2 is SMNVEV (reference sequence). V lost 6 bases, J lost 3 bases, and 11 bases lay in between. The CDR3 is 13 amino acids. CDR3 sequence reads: CASSPGLDYGYTF. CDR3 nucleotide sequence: TGTGCCAGCAGCCCGGGACTGGACTATGGCTACACCTTC.

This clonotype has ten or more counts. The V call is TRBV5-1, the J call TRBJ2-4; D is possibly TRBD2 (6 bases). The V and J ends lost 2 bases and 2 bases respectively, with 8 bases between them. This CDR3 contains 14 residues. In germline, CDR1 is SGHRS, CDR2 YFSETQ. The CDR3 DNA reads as TGCGCCAGCAGCTTAGGGACTCCCAAAAACATTCAGTACTTC. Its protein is CASSLGTPKNIQYF. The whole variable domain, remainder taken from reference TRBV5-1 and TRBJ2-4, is KAGVTQTPRYLIKTRGQQVTLSCSPISGHRSVSWYQQTPGQGLQFLFEYFSETQRNKGNFPGRFSGRQFSNSRSEMNVSTLELGDSALYLCASSLGTPKNIQYFGAGTRLSVL.

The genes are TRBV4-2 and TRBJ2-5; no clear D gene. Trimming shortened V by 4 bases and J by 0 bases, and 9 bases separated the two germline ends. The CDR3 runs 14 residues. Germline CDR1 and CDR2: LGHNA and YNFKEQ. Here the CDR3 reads CASSPERYQETQYF. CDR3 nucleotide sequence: TGTGCCAGCAGCCCAGAACGGTACCAAGAGACCCAGTACTTC.

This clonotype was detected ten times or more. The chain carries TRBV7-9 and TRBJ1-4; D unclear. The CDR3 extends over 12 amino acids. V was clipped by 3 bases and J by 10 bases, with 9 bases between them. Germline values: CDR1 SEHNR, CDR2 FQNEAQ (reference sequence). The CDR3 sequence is CASSFGSGKLFF. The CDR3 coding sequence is TGTGCCAGCAGCTTTGGTAGTGGAAAACTGTTTTTT.

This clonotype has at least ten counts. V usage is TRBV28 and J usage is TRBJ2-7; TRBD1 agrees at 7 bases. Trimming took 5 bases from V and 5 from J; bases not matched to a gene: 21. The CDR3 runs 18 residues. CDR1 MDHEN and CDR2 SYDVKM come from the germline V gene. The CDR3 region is CASSTREGGALFFDEQYF. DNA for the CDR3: TGTGCCAGCAGTACCCGGGAAGGGGGCGCCCTCTTTTTTGACGAGCAGTACTTC.

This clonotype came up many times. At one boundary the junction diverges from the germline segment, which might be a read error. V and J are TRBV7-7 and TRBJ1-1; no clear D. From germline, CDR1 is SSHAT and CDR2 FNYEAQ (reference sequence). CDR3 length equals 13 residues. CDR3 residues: CASSETVNTEAFF. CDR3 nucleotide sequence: TGTGCTAGCAGCGAAACGGTGAACACTGAAGCTTTCTTT.

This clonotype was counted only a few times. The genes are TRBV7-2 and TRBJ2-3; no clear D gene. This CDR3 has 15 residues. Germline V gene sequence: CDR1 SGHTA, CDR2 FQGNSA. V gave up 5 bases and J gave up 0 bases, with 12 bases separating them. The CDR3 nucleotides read TGTGCCAGCAGCCCAGGACGGACCAGCACAGATACGCAGTATTTT. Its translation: CASSPGRTSTDTQYF.